The 18 T cell receptor beta chains below all came from one sample that was sequenced in a study of control samples from healthy donors and cancer patients. Here immunoSEQ multiplex PCR was the method, and the copy in TCRdb shows in-frame clones only, minus some. The sample yields roughly 150,000 clones, 90% to 95% seen once. Sequenced input: blood. The receptor set was obtained from a woman in her thirties in good health.

This clone came up once. This chain links TRBV7-2 with TRBJ2-5, with D unclear. The CDR3 extends over 15 amino acids. Germline V gives CDR1 SGHTA, CDR2 FQGNSA. Trimming took 2 bases from V and 5 from J, leaving 15 bases between them. The CDR3 bases are TGTGCCAGCAGCTTAAACGTCGGTCTGGGGGAGACCCAGTACTTC. Protein sequence: CASSLNVGLGETQYF.

The chain uses TRBV21-1 and TRBJ1-2; TRBD1 is the table's D call, not checked against the DNA. TRBV21-1 is assigned pseudogene status. The CDR3 contains 18 residues. DNA of the CDR3: TGTGCCAGCAGCCCAACGCGAGACAGGGGGCACAGTTTCTATGGCTACACCTTC. Its translation is CASSPTRDRGHSFYGYTF.

The rearrangement uses TRBV10-3 and TRBJ2-7; 8 positions agree with TRBD2. The V gene's germline CDR1 is ENHRY and CDR2 SYGVKD. With 2 bases clipped from V and 2 bases from J, the junction kept 11 bases outside the gene matches. This CDR3 has 17 residues. The CDR3 here is CAISEQSGLGVAYEQYF. CDR3 nucleotide sequence: TGTGCCATCAGTGAGCAATCGGGACTAGGGGTTGCCTACGAGCAGTACTTC.

The rearrangement joins TRBV9 to TRBJ2-1, with D uncertain. Germline CDR1 is SGDLS and CDR2 is YYNGEE. The germline V and J ends were trimmed by 2 bases and 7 bases, with 13 bases remaining between them. The CDR3 is made up of 14 amino acids. The CDR3 reads CASSVDPYTNEQFF. CDR3 sequence (DNA): TGTGCCAGCAGCGTCGACCCTTACACGAATGAGCAGTTCTTC.

The chain joins TRBV6-5 to TRBJ2-7, with a tentative D call TRBD1 (7 bases). V was pared by 0 bases and J by 6 bases, with 18 bases between. The germline V gene encodes CDR1 MNHEY and CDR2 SVGAGI. The CDR3 has 16 residues. Here the CDR3 reads CASSYSRLVGTVEQYF. CDR3 sequence (DNA): TGTGCCAGCAGTTACTCGAGACTAGTTGGGACAGTCGAGCAGTACTTC.

In the case of this clone: Other nucleotide sequences in the sample specify the same CDR3. The chain joins TRBV4-1 to TRBJ2-7; D possibly corresponds to TRBD2 (6 bases). Germline V gene sequence: CDR1 MGHRA, CDR2 YSYEKL. The V end was cut by 1 base, the J end by 5 bases, with 6 bases between. The CDR3 covers 12 residues. The CDR3 region has the DNA TGCGCCAGCAGCCAAGCGGGAGACGAGCAGTACTTC. This codes for CASSQAGDEQYF.

The chain links TRBV7-9 to TRBJ1-3, with a weak D call TRBD1 (5 bases). The CDR3 consists of 15 residues. Germline CDR1 SEHNR, CDR2 FQNEAQ (reference sequence). V gave up 2 bases and J gave up 0 bases, with 8 bases separating them. The CDR3 DNA reads as TGTGCCAGCAGCTTACAGGGTACCTCTGGAAACACCATATATTTT. Translation gives CASSLQGTSGNTIYF.

The chain recombines TRBV7-2 with TRBJ2-3; D is unresolved. V was trimmed by 4 bases and J by 0 bases, leaving 11 bases between them. Germline V gene lookup returns CDR1 SGHTA and CDR2 FQGNSA. The CDR3 contains 15 residues. The CDR3 here is CASSYRVGSTDTQYF. CDR3 bases: TGTGCCAGCAGCTACCGGGTGGGGAGCACAGATACGCAGTATTTT. The whole variable domain, remainder taken from reference TRBV7-2 and TRBJ2-3, is GAGVSQSPSNKVTEKGKDVELRCDPISGHTALYWYRQSLGQGLEFLIYFQGNSAPDKSGLPSDRFSAERTGGSVSTLTIQRTQQEDSAVYLCASSYRVGSTDTQYFGPGTRLTVL.

This clone appeared once. The V call is TRBV5-6, the J call TRBJ2-1; D is possibly TRBD1 or TRBD2 (5 bases each). The length of the CDR3 is 16 residues. Germline V gene sequence: CDR1 SGHDT, CDR2 YYEEEE. Trimming pared 2 bases from V and 7 bases from J, leaving 19 bases between. CDR3 loop: CASSLEFGTRVNEQFF. DNA of the CDR3: TGTGCCAGCAGCTTAGAGTTTGGGACGAGGGTGAATGAGCAGTTCTTC.

The V and J genes are TRBV28 and TRBJ2-5; 8 bases match TRBD2. Germline CDR1 and CDR2: MDHEN and SYDVKM. The CDR3 consists of 17 residues. Trimming removed 3 bases from V and 5 bases from J; junction bases left unmatched: 14. CDR3 sequence (DNA): TGTGCCAGCAGTTTGGGTACTAGCGGTTTTAGCGGGGAGACCCAGTACTTC. Its protein is CASSLGTSGFSGETQYF.

The V call is TRBV5-6, the J call TRBJ1-2; TRBD1 aligns across 7 bases. The germline gives CDR1 SGHDT, CDR2 YYEEEE. After removal of 0 bases from V and 6 bases from J, the junction contained 5 bases not matched to a gene. The CDR3 has 14 amino acids. CDR3 protein: CASSLADRAHGYTF. In DNA form, the CDR3 reads TGTGCCAGCAGCTTGGCCGACAGGGCTCATGGCTACACCTTC.

This clone appeared a single time. V usage is TRBV7-2 and J usage is TRBJ2-1; a weak D match, TRBD1 (6 bases). CDR3 length: 11 residues. Germline V gene data show CDR1 as SGHTA and CDR2 as FQGNSA. V was cut by 4 bases and J by 11 bases, with 9 bases left in between. DNA of the CDR3: TGTGCCAGCAGCTCTGGACAGCAGCAGTTCTTC. Translated, it gives CASSSGQQQFF.

V is TRBV28 and J is TRBJ2-1, with 9 bases fitting TRBD2. The junction had 7 bases not matched to a gene; V was cut back by 7 bases and J by 3 bases. Germline V CDR1 and CDR2: MDHEN, SYDVKM. The CDR3 loop spans 15 amino acids. As DNA, the CDR3 is TGTGCCAGCATAATAGCGGGAGACCTCTACAATGAGCAGTTCTTC. Its translation: CASIIAGDLYNEQFF.

The chain links TRBV4-2 to TRBJ2-1; D is unclear. CDR3 length: 14 residues. CDR1 and CDR2 from the germline V gene are LGHNA and YNFKEQ. The V and J ends lost 4 bases and 4 bases respectively, with 11 bases between them. This CDR3 is CASSPHGPYNEQFF. DNA of the CDR3: TGTGCCAGCAGCCCCCACGGGCCTTACAATGAGCAGTTCTTC.

The chain combines TRBV10-3 with TRBJ2-1, with TRBD2 identical over 11 bases. Germline V gene sequence: CDR1 ENHRY, CDR2 SYGVKD. The CDR3 is made up of 16 amino acids. Trimming removed 0 bases from V and 3 bases from J; junction bases left unmatched: 1. CDR3 DNA sequence: TGTGCCATCAGTGAGTCGACTAGCGGGAACTACAATGAGCAGTTCTTC. Amino acids: CAISESTSGNYNEQFF.

The V gene is TRBV27, the J gene TRBJ1-2; 10 bases align to TRBD1. Germline lookup yields CDR1 MNHEY and CDR2 SMNVEV (reference sequence). This CDR3 comprises 15 residues. V was pared by 3 bases and J by 3 bases, with 4 bases of the junction left unmatched. The CDR3 nucleotides read TGTGCCAGCAGTTTGGCGGGACAGGGGTACTATGGCTACACCTTC. Protein sequence: CASSLAGQGYYGYTF.

This clone was seen more than once but under ten times. J is TRBJ1-6 and V is TRBV3-1 (or the pseudogene TRBV3-2); D not certain. CDR3 length equals 17 residues. The germline CDR1 and CDR2 sequences are LGHDT and YNNKEL (reference sequence). V lost 5 bases and J 1 base, leaving 15 bases between the germline ends. CDR3 protein: CASSSRLHRSYNSPLHF. In DNA form, the CDR3 reads TGTGCCAGCAGCTCACGGTTACACAGATCCTATAATTCACCCCTCCACTTT.

This clone showed up just once. The gene calls are TRBV7-6 and TRBJ1-5, with TRBD1 as a possible D gene (5 bases). Trimming pared 1 base from V and 2 bases from J, leaving 12 bases between. The germline gives CDR1 SGHVS, CDR2 FNYEAQ. This CDR3 comprises 16 residues. The DNA for the CDR3 is TGTGCCAGCAGCTTAGGGTTGGGCAGGGGCAATCAGCCCCAGCATTTT. It is translated as CASSLGLGRGNQPQHF.